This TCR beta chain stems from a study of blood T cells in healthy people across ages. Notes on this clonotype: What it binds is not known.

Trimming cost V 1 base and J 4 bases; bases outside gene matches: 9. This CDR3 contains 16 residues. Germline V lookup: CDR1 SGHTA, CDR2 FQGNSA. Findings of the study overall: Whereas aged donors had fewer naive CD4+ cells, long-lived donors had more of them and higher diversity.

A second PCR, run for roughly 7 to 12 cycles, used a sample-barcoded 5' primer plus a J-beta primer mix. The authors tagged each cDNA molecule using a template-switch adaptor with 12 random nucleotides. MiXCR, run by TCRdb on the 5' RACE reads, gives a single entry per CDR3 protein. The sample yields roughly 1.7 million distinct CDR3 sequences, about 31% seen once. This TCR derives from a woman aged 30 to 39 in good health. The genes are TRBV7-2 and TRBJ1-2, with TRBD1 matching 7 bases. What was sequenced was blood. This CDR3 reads CASSLEGGRRSYGYTF. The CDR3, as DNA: TGTGCCAGCAGCTTAGAAGGGGGCAGAAGATCCTATGGCTACACCTTC.